The source of this T cell receptor beta chain is a study of blood T cell repertoires in COVID-19. Assay used: immunoSEQ multiplex PCR; TCRdb lists only in-frame clones, some missing. The sample yields some 33,000 clones, 85% to 90% seen once. The receptor was derived from a human donor in a cohort sampled during active COVID-19. What was sequenced was peripheral blood.

The CDR3 here is CASSQGPLAEPDYEQYF. The CDR3 DNA reads TGTGCCAGCAGCCAAGGCCCATTAGCGGAGCCGGACTACGAGCAGTACTTC. The V and J genes are TRBV14 and TRBJ2-7, with a weak D call TRBD2 (6 bases). CDR1 and CDR2 from the germline V gene are SGHDN and FVKESK. The ends were cut back, 1 base at V and 3 bases at J, with 19 bases in the middle. This CDR3 region has 17 residues. Drawing the rest from reference TRBV14 and TRBJ2-7, the complete variable domain is EAGVTQFPSHSVIEKGQTVTLRCDPISGHDNLYWYRRVMGKEIKFLLHFVKESKQDESGMPNNRFLAERTGGTYSTLKVQPAELEDSGVYFCASSQGPLAEPDYEQYFGPGTRLTVT.